This T cell receptor beta chain was documented in a study of cytomegalovirus exposure and HLA in healthy donors (dated by TCRdb to about 2017). Some background on the complete study: According to an earlier analysis of around 600 of the donors, about 179 million T cells yielded roughly 100 million unique TCR beta sequences and about 300 Gb of sequence data. Across about 370 genotyped donors of the cohort, an average of approximately 200,000 unique TCR beta nucleotide sequences per donor were sequenced, and approximately 17% of those sequences were non-productive. The number of typed donors differed by locus: roughly 629-640 for A, B, C, DRB1 and DQB1; some 540 for DQA1; 606 for DPA1; and some 470 for DPB1. To predict cytomegalovirus infection status, the study brought together high-throughput TCR immunosequencing, statistical association of individual TCRs with disease status, and machine learning. A later genetic analysis took genome-wide SNP genotypes for 398 of the 666 donors and used that subset as a discovery cohort. Of the roughly 430 genotyped donors, approximately 83% fell in the genetic ancestry cluster associated with self-reported Caucasian donors. Four or five DR-DQ haplotypes were treated as single units for association and clustering because of strong linkage in the cohort. An earlier analysis of 587 of the donors used high-throughput TCR beta sequencing to judge whether each TCR beta V gene segment behaved as functional or pseudogenic. Rather than drawing on any new phenotypic data, the later analysis identified candidate immune exposures from TCR beta sequences and the way those sequences occurred across donors. The study aimed to test whether signatures of past pathogen exposure could be identified by cataloging public T cell receptors. Roughly 310 gigabases of sequencing data and approximately 80 million unique TCR sequences were included in an early release covering under 650 HLA-typed donors. Along with the approximately 700-subject first cohort, a separate validation cohort of around 110 different subjects was used. Every discovery cohort repertoire had been produced on one sequencing platform. A later analysis re-examined previously published TCR beta repertoires from 500 to 700 donors and added high-resolution HLA genotyping to investigate patterns of TCR occurrence. Donor age, sex, ethnicity and CMV serostatus were collected together with the repertoire data. HLA typing covered class I and class II loci at four-digit resolution. Using immunosequencing, the study profiled T cell repertoires from 500 to 800 subjects and related those repertoires to cytomegalovirus serostatus. General findings and caveats noted by the study authors: Some IMGT-functional V segments, including TRBV6-2 and TRBV6-3, could not be distinguished by the 87-base-pair reads and were therefore excluded. The study gave a list of some 150 TCR beta chains associated with cytomegalovirus. A further reported finding was that TCR beta sequences accurately predicted the HLA-A and HLA-B alleles for most subjects in the first cohort. Several of the top co-occurrence clusters appeared to be linked to parvovirus B19, influenza, CMV and Epstein-Barr virus, according to a later analysis. A later genetic analysis reported fewer N-insertions in productive TCRs among donors in an Asian-associated ancestry cluster than the 666-donor mean. V-gene and J-gene trimming of TCR beta chains was associated with a missense DCLRE1C variant in a later genetic analysis, and the association was replicated in an independent cohort. In a later analysis, the rate of TCR association differed among HLA loci, with DRB1 alleles having the most associated TCRs and HLA-C alleles having the fewest. The authors suggested that the approach could potentially be generalized to other disease states and immunological phenotypes. Across donors, most TCR sequences were observed very rarely, whereas some public TCRs were present in many individuals. Sequencing depth was assumed to be roughly uniform across donors in the presence/absence analyses, though that assumption may not hold. An earlier analysis of approximately 600 of the donors showed that most TCR beta V segments appeared in productive rearrangements either about 87% or about 30% of the time, which broadly matched IMGT annotations. A later analysis found that HLA-associated TCR beta chains were more clonally expanded and had lower generation probabilities than equally common non-associated chains. A few of the identified cytomegalovirus-associated TCR beta chains were confirmed in vitro to be specific for cytomegalovirus antigens. In a later analysis, around 17,000 TCR beta sequences were associated with specific HLA alleles at a false discovery rate of 0.05. A group of highly shared sequence variants was considered likely to be a technical artifact of the sequencing pipeline. Correlated functional status among segregating V segments might reflect linkage disequilibrium, but an unknown experimental factor could not be ruled out. Only TCR beta chains were sequenced in this cohort, and the absence of alpha or paired-chain data limited detectable features. The earlier analysis of 450 to 700 of the donors excluded some 16 rarely observed V segments, including chromosome 9 orphons, because counts were too low. Strong co-occurrence of HLA alleles, especially DR and DQ, made assigning TCR associations to individual alleles difficult. CMV serostatus was the only immune exposure information available for the cohort. Most CMV-associated TCR beta chains appeared to be HLA-restricted in a later analysis, and the HLA associations seemed to be driven largely by CMV exposure. The classifier was reported to diagnose cytomegalovirus status with high specificity and sensitivity in both the original cohort and the validation cohort. Because HLA typing was missing for some donors at each locus, association tests included only the typed subset.

For CDR1 and CDR2, the germline V gene lists LGHNA and YSLEER. V and J lose 0 bases and 4 bases, and a span of 13 bases separates them. Its CDR3 holds 17 amino acids, cysteine through phenylalanine. Solely the CDR3 DNA is kept, with 51 bases framed from the first base. The method behind the library was the immunoSEQ multiplex PCR assay. For the multiplex PCR, a mixture combining 60 forward primers for TCR Vbeta segments and 13 reverse primers for TCR Jbeta segments was used. The CDR3 region of rearranged TCR beta genes was amplified from genomic DNA by a multiplex PCR assay. The Illumina HiSeq System was used to sequence the amplified TCR beta libraries as 87-base-pair reads. In the authors' own workflow: A later analysis counted about 80 million unique TCR beta chains across the 500 to 850 repertoires, and some 11 million of these chains were shared by at least two donors. Raw reads were error-corrected and collapsed into unique sequences by a nearest-neighbor algorithm in which closely related sequences were merged to remove PCR and sequencing errors. To assign V, D and J gene segments, CDR3 sequences were aligned to IMGT reference sequences. For a sequence to be retained, at least a six-nucleotide match to both a V gene segment and a J gene segment was required. A rearrangement counted as productive if the CDR3 had no stop codons and remained in frame with V and J, and every other rearrangement counted as non-productive. CDR3 was defined according to IMGT convention as the region running from the second conserved V-encoded cysteine to the conserved J-encoded phenylalanine. Sequences without an unambiguous match to a single V gene segment were excluded from the earlier analysis of almost 600 of the donors. An earlier analysis of some 500 of the donors classified V segments as functional when productive rearrangements were above 56.7% and as segregating when the standard deviation between donors was above 5%. To diagnose cytomegalovirus status from the catalog of TCR beta chain sequences, a statistical classification framework was built. A later analysis assigned V and J genes by comparing TCR nucleotide sequences with IMGT/GENE-DB human TR gene sequences. Using the TCRdist pipeline, a later analysis assigned CDR3 sequences along with most-parsimonious VDJ recombination scenarios. A later analysis defined each TCR beta chain by its CDR3 amino acid sequence plus V-gene family, and excluded reads lacking a unique V-gene family. As a way to deal with suspected cross-contamination and a sequencing artifact, a later analysis dropped 592 nucleotide sequences that were highly shared and had low generation probability. In a later analysis, a clonal expansion index for each public chain was calculated from normalized within-repertoire ranks of inferred template counts. In a later analysis, generation probabilities were computed using a VDJ recombination model fitted to out-of-frame rearrangements, and the results were checked against IGoR. Hypergeometric tests were used in a later analysis to score TCR-TCR, TCR-HLA and TCR-CMV co-occurrence, with a repertoire-size bias correction applied to the TCR pairs. False discovery rates were estimated in a later analysis by permuting HLA or CMV assignments 20 times. In a later analysis, co-occurring TCRs were grouped using DBSCAN, with TCRdist sequence similarity added in when clustering inside HLA-allele-positive subsets. For co-occurrence clustering, repertoires with fewer than 30,000 or more than 120,000 public chains were excluded, along with roughly five repertoires with anomalous nucleotide sharing. TCRdb took this table from immuneACCESS and kept in-frame rearrangements with V and J called. Such tables lack part of the clones; where checked against another copy, unresolved V genes explain under half of the gap, and the rest is unexplained. V, J and clone size are taken as reported in that table, and D and trimming were inferred from the DNA itself. The sample profile shows some 150,000 clones; roughly 80% of them were found once. The ten largest account for approximately 7% of the sample.

As concerns this clone: Which antigen it targets is not known. No base quality information exists; no much larger clone differs at one position.

The cohort consisted of 600 to 750 healthy bone marrow donors. At the time of sampling, every cohort member was nominally healthy, though immune exposures that went unrecorded were likely present. The donor was CMV seropositive and was included in the group of almost 300 seropositive cohort members. Each donor provided a peripheral blood sample, and peripheral blood mononuclear cells were used for TCR beta sequencing. The Qiagen DNeasy Blood Extraction Kit was used to extract genomic DNA from the blood cell samples. The chain links TRBV4-3 with TRBJ1-6; perhaps TRBD1 is the D gene, with 5 bases matching. This sequence was found in a woman in her 30s in good health and CMV-seropositive. The source material was PBMCs. The encoded CDR3 is CASSQDKGAGYNSPLHF. The nucleotide sequence reads TGCGCCAGCAGCCAAGATAAAGGGGCAGGTTATAATTCACCCCTCCACTTT.